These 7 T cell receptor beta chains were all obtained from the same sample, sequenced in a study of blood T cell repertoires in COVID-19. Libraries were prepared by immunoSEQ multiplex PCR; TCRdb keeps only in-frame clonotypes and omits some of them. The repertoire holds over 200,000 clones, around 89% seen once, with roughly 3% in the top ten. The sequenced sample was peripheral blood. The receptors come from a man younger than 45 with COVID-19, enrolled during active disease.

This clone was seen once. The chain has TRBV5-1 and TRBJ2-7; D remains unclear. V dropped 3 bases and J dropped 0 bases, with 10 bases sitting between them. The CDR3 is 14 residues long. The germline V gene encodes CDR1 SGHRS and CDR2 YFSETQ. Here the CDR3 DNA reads TGCGCCAGCAGCTCCCGACTTGACTCCTACGAGCAGTACTTC. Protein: CASSSRLDSYEQYF.

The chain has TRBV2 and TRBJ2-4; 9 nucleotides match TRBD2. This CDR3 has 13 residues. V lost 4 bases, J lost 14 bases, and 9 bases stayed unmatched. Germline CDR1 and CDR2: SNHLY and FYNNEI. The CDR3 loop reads CASSALAGSTEYF. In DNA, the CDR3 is TGTGCCAGCAGTGCCCTAGCGGGAAGCACCGAGTACTTC.

Here the CDR3 reads CASSDTSGNQPQHF. CDR3 DNA sequence: TGTGCCAGTAGTGACACGAGCGGTAATCAGCCCCAGCATTTT. This chain uses TRBV19 with TRBJ1-5; D is ambiguous. Deletions cut 5 bases from V and 4 bases from J, with 12 bases between. CDR3 length: 14 residues. Germline V CDR1 and CDR2: LNHDA, SQIVND (reference sequence).

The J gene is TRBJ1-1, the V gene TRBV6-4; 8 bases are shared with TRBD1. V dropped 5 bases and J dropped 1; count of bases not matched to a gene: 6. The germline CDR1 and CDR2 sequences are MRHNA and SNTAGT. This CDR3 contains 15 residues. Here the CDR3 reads CASSQGAMGNTEAFF. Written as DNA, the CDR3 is TGTGCCAGCAGTCAGGGGGCGATGGGGAACACTGAAGCTTTCTTT.

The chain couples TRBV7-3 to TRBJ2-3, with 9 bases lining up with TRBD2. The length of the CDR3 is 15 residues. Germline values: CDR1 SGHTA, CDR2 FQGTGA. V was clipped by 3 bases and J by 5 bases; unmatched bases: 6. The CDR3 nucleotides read TGTGCCAGCAGCTTCGGCGGGGGGGCCTTAGATACGCAGTATTTT. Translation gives CASSFGGGALDTQYF.

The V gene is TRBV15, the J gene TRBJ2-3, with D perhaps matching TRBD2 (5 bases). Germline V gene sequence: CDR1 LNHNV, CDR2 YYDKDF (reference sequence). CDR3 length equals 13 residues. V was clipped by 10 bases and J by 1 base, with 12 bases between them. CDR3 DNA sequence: TGTGCCATCGGGAAGAGAGGCACAGATACGCAGTATTTT. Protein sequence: CAIGKRGTDTQYF.

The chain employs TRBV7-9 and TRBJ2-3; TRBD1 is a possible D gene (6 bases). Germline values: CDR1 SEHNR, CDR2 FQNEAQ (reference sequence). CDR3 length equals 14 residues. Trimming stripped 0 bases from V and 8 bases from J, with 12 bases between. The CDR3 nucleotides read TGTGCCAGCAGCTTAGCTAGTACAGGGAGTACGCAGTATTTT. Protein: CASSLASTGSTQYF.